This T cell receptor beta chain was profiled in a study of Tregs in tolerant kidney transplant recipients. Study-wide points: Activated donor B cell expansion appeared to reveal the most relevant donor-specific TCRbeta repertoire. No direct test of biological reproducibility was done here.

Germline-derived CDR1 and CDR2 are MNHNY and SVGAGI (reference sequence). The CDR3 is 14 residues long. V shed 6 bases and J shed 5 bases, with 14 bases lying between them. About this clone itself: Its specificity is unknown.

Here immunoSEQ multiplex PCR was the method, and the copy in TCRdb shows in-frame clones only, minus some. The sample comprises some 250,000 clones, around 82% of which are singletons, and less than 0.75% rests with the top ten. The TCR originated in a human donor in good health. The sample consisted of CD4+ T cells from blood. The genes are TRBV6-6 and TRBJ2-1; tentative D call: TRBD2 (6 bases). CDR3 residues: CASSPAGRDNEQFF. CDR3 bases: TGTGCCAGCAGCCCAGCGGGCCGTGACAATGAGCAGTTCTTC.